These 2 T cell receptor beta chains were sequenced from one sample in a study of blood T cell repertoires in COVID-19. Only in-frame clones appear in the TCRdb table, and some are missing; sequencing was by immunoSEQ multiplex PCR. The sample records 200,000 to 250,000 clones, around 83% being singletons. Specimen: peripheral blood. The receptor set was obtained from a man aged 50 or older with active or convalescent COVID-19.

The chain is built from TRBV6-6 and TRBJ2-1; D perhaps matches TRBD1 (5 bases). Germline V lookup: CDR1 MNHNY, CDR2 SVGAGI (reference sequence). The V gene lost 6 bases and the J gene lost 6 bases, with 18 bases spanning the gap. The CDR3 runs to 15 residues. The chain's CDR3 is CASRSRTTEVNEQFF. CDR3 DNA sequence: TGTGCCAGCAGGAGTCGGACAACCGAGGTCAATGAGCAGTTCTTC.

The chain has TRBV7-9 and TRBJ2-2, with TRBD1 identical over 7 bases. CDR1 and CDR2 (germline): SEHNR, FQNEAQ (reference sequence). With 5 bases clipped from V and 1 base from J, the junction kept 7 bases outside the gene matches. The CDR3 covers 16 residues. CDR3 amino acids: CASSHRGSLNTGELFF. CDR3 DNA sequence: TGTGCCAGCAGCCACAGGGGCTCCCTGAACACCGGGGAGCTGTTTTTT.